This T cell receptor (beta chain) is from a study of blood T cell repertoires in COVID-19. Study-level background: The United States, Italy and Spain provided the acute and convalescent COVID-19 samples. In each case, the material was cDNA or gDNA derived from T cells, B-cell-depleted T cells, or PBMCs.

Seattle patient enrollment occurred during active infection, with longitudinal follow-up thereafter. The data were produced by immunoSEQ multiplex PCR, yet TCRdb's version contains in-frame clones alone and is incomplete. Here the sample spans about 370,000 clones, approximately 88% being singletons. The CDR3 extends over 13 amino acids. Trimming removed 5 bases at V and 2 bases at J, with 10 bases between. In germline, CDR1 is SGHVS, CDR2 FNYEAQ. This clonotype was obtained from a woman between 25 and 40 years old with COVID-19, enrolled during active disease. Sequenced sample: peripheral blood. The chain has TRBV7-6 and TRBJ2-7, with D possibly TRBD1 on 6 matching bases. The DNA for the CDR3 is TGTGCCAGCAGCCGACAGGAAACCTACGAGCAGTACTTC. Its translation: CASSRQETYEQYF.